The next 9 T cell receptor beta chains were all read from a single sample in a study of OX40 agonist ivuxolimab in advanced cancers. Produced via immunoSEQ multiplex PCR; TCRdb's table is partial and in-frame only. The sample has under 20,000 clones; around 82% are singletons. This specimen was CD4+ or CD8+ T cells sorted from blood, taken in a trial of the OX40 agonist ivuxolimab. The receptor source for this set is an adult with an advanced solid tumor such as melanoma, head and neck, liver or kidney cancer.

This clone came up a few times. The V call is TRBV5-1, the J call TRBJ2-5; TRBD1 matches at 9 bases. V shed 1 base, J shed 4 bases, and the junction held 2 bases outside the gene matches. Germline V lookup: CDR1 SGHRS, CDR2 YFSETQ. The CDR3 totals 14 residues. In DNA, the CDR3 is TGCGCCAGCAGCTTGACAGGGGGCGCAGAGACCCAGTACTTC. Its translation is CASSLTGGAETQYF.

The V gene is TRBV30, the J gene TRBJ1-6; 10 bases are shared with TRBD1. V trimming: 0 bases; J trimming: 8 bases; junction bases outside the gene matches: 7. Germline assignment: CDR1 GTSNPN and CDR2 SVGIG (reference sequence). This CDR3 contains 16 residues. CDR3 residues: CAWSVGRTGGHSPLHF. The CDR3 DNA sequence: TGTGCCTGGAGTGTAGGGAGGACAGGGGGTCATTCACCCCTCCACTTT.

This clone was seen a handful of times. This CDR3 is CASRGDYGSTDTQYF. DNA of the CDR3: TGTGCCAGCAGAGGGGACTATGGTAGCACAGATACGCAGTATTTT. The chain carries TRBV27 and TRBJ2-3; 7 nucleotides line up with TRBD2. V shed 6 bases and J 0 bases; nucleotides not matched to a gene: 6. Germline V gene lookup returns CDR1 MNHEY and CDR2 SMNVEV (reference sequence). This CDR3 has 15 residues.

The rearrangement links TRBV28 to TRBJ2-6; 8 bases agree with TRBD2. V gave up 5 bases and J gave up 4 bases; unmatched junction bases: 10. The germline CDR1 and CDR2 sequences are MDHEN and SYDVKM. The CDR3 runs to 17 residues. The CDR3 protein is CASSPPTGGAGANVLTF. The CDR3 bases are TGTGCCAGCAGTCCACCCACGGGAGGGGCCGGGGCCAACGTCCTGACTTTC.

The chain recombines TRBV28 with TRBJ2-7; TRBD2 matches 9 bases. CDR1 is MDHEN, CDR2 SYDVKM, per germline. Trimming cost V 7 bases and J 0 bases; bases outside gene matches: 4. The CDR3 extends over 14 amino acids. The CDR3 DNA reads as TGTGCCAGCACCCTAGCGGGAATCTCCTACGAGCAGTACTTC. Protein: CASTLAGISYEQYF.

The chain carries TRBV19 and TRBJ2-2; D unclear. Per germline, CDR1 LNHDA and CDR2 SQIVND (reference sequence). V lost 3 bases to trimming and J lost 0 bases, with 5 bases between them. The CDR3 runs to 14 residues. CDR3 bases: TGTGCCAGTAGTATCCGAACGAACACCGGGGAGCTGTTTTTT. This sequence encodes CASSIRTNTGELFF.

This chain uses TRBV9 with TRBJ1-3; TRBD1 is a possible D gene (6 bases). V shed 4 bases and J shed 0 bases, with 17 bases lying between them. The CDR3 has 17 residues. Per germline, CDR1 SGDLS and CDR2 YYNGEE. CDR3 amino acids: CASSPPRTAFSGNTIYF. The CDR3 nucleotides read TGTGCCAGCAGCCCTCCGAGGACAGCTTTCTCTGGAAACACCATATATTTT.

The V gene is TRBV21-1, the J gene TRBJ1-6. TRBV21-1 is given as a pseudogene. CDR3 length: 15 residues. The CDR3 sequence is CASSKALESNSPLHF. CDR3 DNA sequence: TGTGCCAGCAGCAAAGCGCTGGAGAGCAATTCACCCCTCCACTTT.

The CDR3 region is CAILYGHTF. The CDR3 DNA sequence: TGTGCCATCCTCTATGGCCACACCTTC. This chain links TRBV21-1 with TRBJ1-2. TRBV21-1 is a pseudogene locus. This CDR3 is 9 amino acids long.